Here is one T cell receptor beta chain with its context. The target of this receptor is not known. It has no much larger one-base neighbor in the sample; base qualities were not kept. A MiSeq instrument was used for deep resolution sequencing, which targeted depths ranging from 1 in 1 million up to 1 in 200,000 T cells, with coverage averaging 10x for each clonotype. The immunoSEQ hsTCRB Kit was used to generate TCR beta libraries. Under the source paper's analysis protocol: The data were analyzed with ImmunoSEQ Analyzer and ImmunoSEQ Data Assistant, and V, D and J gene assignments followed IMGT definitions. Clonality, which ranges from 0 to 1, was calculated by subtracting the normalized Shannon entropy of productive rearrangement frequencies from one. Only overrepresented clonotypes making up at least 0.05% of each patient's repertoire were included in the public clonotype analysis. About a dozen repertoires from age-matched healthy donors, obtained from immuneACCESS, served as clonality controls. The source is immuneACCESS, and TCRdb retained only in-frame sequences with V and J called. Part of the clones is not carried over; for the studies checked, unresolved V genes explain less than half of this, and the remainder is unexplained. The DNA was the basis for D and trimming; V, J and clone size are from that table. The sample profile shows some 350,000 clones; approximately 67% of them were found once. The biggest ten clones account for 6.3% of the sample.

The source of the sample is a study of cytotoxic CD8 clonotypes in ibrutinib-treated CLL (dated by TCRdb to the early 2020s). With respect to the entire study: The cohort had ten to twelve relapsed/refractory and roughly 15 treatment-naive patients; roughly 17 were IGHV unmutated. Every remission and progressive disease sample was obtained while ibrutinib was still being received by the patients. Response samples were obtained after a median of roughly eleven months of treatment, with a range of roughly 6 to 36 months. Responses were partial in 25 or so patients and complete in 2; after median around 72 months follow-up, approximately 15 stayed in remission and about twelve progressed. Longitudinal samples were obtainable from about 30% of the roughly 86 participants in the trial. Samples averaged 255,043 productive templates and tens of thousands of productive rearrangements. Cryopreserved peripheral blood mononuclear cells were obtained before treatment, at response, and at either sustained remission or disease progression. Paper-wide results and their limitations: Public clonotypes were rare and either shrank or stayed stable during treatment, and the rise in clonality at ibrutinib response reflected expansion of private clonotypes. Baseline clonality exceeded that of age-matched healthy donors and correlated strongly with circulating CD8+ T-cell counts. Sustained-remission and progressing patients did not have matched sampling times, and lymph node repertoires were not examined. Clonality increased at ibrutinib response, stayed stable in sustained remission, and fell back toward baseline at progression.

Roughly 2.2 micrograms of genomic DNA were extracted from cryopreserved PBMCs for TCR beta library preparation. Longitudinal blood samples from CLL patients on ibrutinib monotherapy underwent high-throughput TCR beta sequencing. The patients took part in an open-label, single-center phase 2 trial of ibrutinib monotherapy. This sample comprised PBMCs, obtained after 36 months of ibrutinib treatment. The TCR sequence derives from a human donor with chronic lymphocytic leukemia.

This receptor has the CDR3 CASSLKNGGGLREDTQYF. The DNA sequence is given as TGTGCCAGCAGCTTAAAGAATGGCGGGGGCCTTCGAGAAGATACGCAGTATTTT. The rearranged segments are TRBV7-2 and TRBJ2-3; TRBD2 is possibly the D segment (7 matching bases). The CDR3 covers 18 residues, taking in both the cysteine and the phenylalanine. The retained sequence is limited to the CDR3, 54 bases, with the frame set at the first base. Sequences SGHTA (CDR1) and FQGNSA (CDR2) are obtained from the germline V gene. V is shortened by 2 bases, J by 5 bases, and the region joining them spans 23 bases.